These T cell receptor beta chains were read from a single sample in a study of T-cell memory formation after mild COVID-19. TCRdb re-called the 5' RACE reads through MiXCR, storing one row per CDR3 protein. Found here are 350,000 to 500,000 distinct CDR3 sequences, around 17% of them singletons; the top ten hold 20% to 25%. Sequencing was carried out using PBMCs or a T cell subset sorted from them (not recorded which). The receptors were sampled from a man aged 18 to 30 who had mild COVID-19 (a few samples of this study predate the infection). Cell type and time point are not known. The CDR3 runs from the conserved cysteine through the conserved F or W. A D gene is named only where the DNA matches it firmly. Clone size, where shown, is once, few, many, or a class for clones that have expanded.

j_gene	d_gene	abundance	v_gene	CDR3nt	CDR3aa
TRBJ2-1	TRBD1	-	TRBV7-9	TGTGCCAGCAGCCGCGGCCGTTACAGGGGAAAGATCAATGAGCAGTTCTTC	CASSRGRYRGKINEQFF
TRBJ1-5	-	-	TRBV4-3	TGCGCCAGCAGCCAAGAACCGGCGAGTTCTCAGCCCCAGCATTTT	CASSQEPASSQPQHF
TRBJ1-3	TRBD1	few	TRBV5-5	TGTGCCAGCAGCCTGGGACAGGGAATACTTACTGGAAACACCATATATTTT	CASSLGQGILTGNTIYF
TRBJ1-1	-	-	TRBV5-1	TGCGCCAGCAGCTTTGGCGAGGGAGCTTTCTTT	CASSFGEGAFF
TRBJ1-2	-	-	TRBV10-3	TGTGCCATCTTAGGGGGGCCTAACTATGGCTACACCTTC	CAILGGPNYGYTF
TRBJ2-1	-	-	TRBV12-3/TRBV12-4	TGTGCCAGAAGCCCCACGGTCTCCTACAATGAGCAGTTCTTC	CARSPTVSYNEQFF
TRBJ1-3	-	-	TRBV12-3/TRBV12-4	TGTGCCAGCAGTTTCTGGGGTAAGATTGGAAACACCATATATTTT	CASSFWGKIGNTIYF
TRBJ1-1	TRBD1	-	TRBV7-9	TGTGCCAGCAGCCGGGGACAGGGCAGGGCTGAAGCTTTCTTT	CASSRGQGRAEAFF
TRBJ1-1	-	few	TRBV29-1	TGCAGCGGGGGGGGACAGAACACTGAAGCTTTCTTT	CSGGGQNTEAFF
TRBJ2-3	-	-	TRBV4-2	TGTGCCAGCAGCCAAGTCACCCCGGGTCTGGATACGCAGTATTTT	CASSQVTPGLDTQYF
TRBJ2-3	-	-	TRBV6-6	TGTGCCAGCAGTAATACAGGGAGTACGCAGTATTTT	CASSNTGSTQYF
TRBJ2-7	TRBD1	many	TRBV7-9	TGTGCCAGCAGCTCCTCCGAGGCGGGACAGGGCTCCTACGAGCAGTACTTC	CASSSSEAGQGSYEQYF
TRBJ1-3	-	many	TRBV29-1	TGCAGCGTTGTAAAGGAGTCGGACGGAAACACCATATATTTT	CSVVKESDGNTIYF
TRBJ1-5	TRBD1	-	TRBV2	TGTGCCAGCAGTGAGACAGGGATGAATCAGCCCCAGCATTTT	CASSETGMNQPQHF
TRBJ1-5	-	once	TRBV6-2/TRBV6-3	TGTGCCAGCAGTTACCAGGGCGACCATCCCCAGCATTTT	CASSYQGDHPQHF
TRBJ2-4	TRBD1	-	TRBV2	TGTGCCAGCGACGAGGGGGCCGGGGTTCAGTACTTC	CASDEGAGVQYF
TRBJ1-1	-	many	TRBV19	TGTGCCAGTAAGGAATCCGGGACAACTGAAGCTTTCTTT	CASKESGTTEAFF
TRBJ1-2	-	-	TRBV18	TGTGCCAGCTCACGGCCGGAACAGGATGGCTACACCTTC	CASSRPEQDGYTF
TRBJ2-3	-	-	TRBV10-3	TGTGCCATCAGTGAGGCCAGGGGGGGCACAGATACGCAGTATTTT	CAISEARGGTDTQYF
TRBJ1-2	TRBD1	-	TRBV6-5	TGTGCCAGCAGTTTTCGAGGGACAGGGGGCACGAGCTACACCTTC	CASSFRGTGGTSYTF
TRBJ2-3	-	many	TRBV10-1	TGCGCCAGCAGTGAGTCGCGGAACACAGATACGCAGTATTTT	CASSESRNTDTQYF
TRBJ2-3	TRBD2	-	TRBV4-3	TGCGCCAGCAGCCAAGATTTGTGGACTAGCGAAACAGATACGCAGTATTTT	CASSQDLWTSETDTQYF
TRBJ2-7	-	-	TRBV6-2/TRBV6-3	TGTGCCAGCAGTTACGGGACGGAAGACGAGCAGTACTTC	CASSYGTEDEQYF
TRBJ1-3	-	few	TRBV25-1	TGTGCCAGCAGTGAAGTCAACAGGGAGGAAAACACCATATATTTT	CASSEVNREENTIYF
TRBJ2-3	-	few	TRBV5-1	TGCGCCAGCAGCTCGTGGACCTTGGTAGATACGCAGTATTTT	CASSSWTLVDTQYF
TRBJ1-1	-	-	TRBV20-1	TGCAGTGCGAGAGACACCCTCAGGGGTAACACTGAAGCTTTCTTT	CSARDTLRGNTEAFF
TRBJ2-1	-	few	TRBV20-1	TGCAGTGCCCCCGAGCTAACCTACAATGAGCAGTTCTTC	CSAPELTYNEQFF
TRBJ2-1	-	-	TRBV7-2	TGTGCCAGCAGCCGGGACGGATACAATGAGCAGTTCTTC	CASSRDGYNEQFF
TRBJ2-7	-	-	TRBV5-5	TGTGCCAGCAGCGGGGTGACGGGACTCCTACCGGACGAGCAGTACTTC	CASSGVTGLLPDEQYF
TRBJ2-1	-	-	TRBV18	TGTGCCAGCTCACCCCAGGCCATGACTTTCAATGAGCAGTTCTTC	CASSPQAMTFNEQFF
TRBJ2-5	-	-	TRBV11-1	TGTGCCAGCAGCCCCCAACAGGCGGGGGAGACCCAGTACTTC	CASSPQQAGETQYF
TRBJ2-7	-	few	TRBV6-5	TGTGCCAGCAAACTCGGGACCCCATGGGCCTACGAGCAGTACTTC	CASKLGTPWAYEQYF
TRBJ1-5	-	few	TRBV6-1	TGTGCCAGCAGTGAAAGGGTAAATCAGCCCCAGCATTTT	CASSERVNQPQHF
TRBJ2-5	-	-	TRBV20-1	TGCAGTGCTAGGGGTTTTGGAGAGACCCAGTACTTC	CSARGFGETQYF
TRBJ2-6	TRBD2	-	TRBV20-1	TGCAGTGCTAGTAGTGGGAGGGGAGGGGCCAACGTCCTGACTTTC	CSASSGRGGANVLTF
TRBJ2-5	TRBD1	-	TRBV20-1	TGCAGTCCAGGACAGGGCGCACAGACCCAGTACTTC	CSPGQGAQTQYF
TRBJ2-3	-	few	TRBV7-8	TGTGCCAGCAGCTTAAGCCGACTCGTCCGGGACCGACGCACAGATACGCAGTATTTT	CASSLSRLVRDRRTDTQYF
TRBJ2-7	TRBD2	-	TRBV7-9	TGTGCCAGCAGCCCAGGGACTAGCAACGAGCAGTACTTC	CASSPGTSNEQYF
TRBJ2-5	-	-	TRBV18	TGTGCCAGCTCACCGGGGGGTGGAGGAGAGACCCAGTACTTC	CASSPGGGGETQYF
TRBJ1-6	-	few	TRBV5-1	TGCGCCAGCAGCTTGATGGGGAATTCACCCCTCCACTTT	CASSLMGNSPLHF
TRBJ2-5	-	few	TRBV2	TGTGCCAGCAGTGGGATCTCATGGGAGACCCAGTACTTC	CASSGISWETQYF
TRBJ2-3	TRBD2	-	TRBV7-9	TGTGCCAGCAGCCCTCGAGCGGGGGGGAGCACAGATACGCAGTATTTT	CASSPRAGGSTDTQYF
TRBJ1-5	TRBD1	-	TRBV6-5	TGTGCCAGCGGGTGGACAGGGAATCAGCCCCAGCATTTT	CASGWTGNQPQHF
TRBJ1-1	-	-	TRBV11-2	TGTGCCAGCAGCTTCGGGCCCCCCCAGGAAGCTTTCTTT	CASSFGPPQEAFF
TRBJ2-5	-	many	TRBV15	TGTGCCACCAGCTCTGACTCACCCCAAGAGACCCAGTACTTC	CATSSDSPQETQYF
TRBJ1-2	TRBD1	few	TRBV18	TGTGCCAGCTCACTGTCCGGGACAGGTCTTGGCTACACCTTC	CASSLSGTGLGYTF
TRBJ2-4	TRBD1	few	TRBV18	TGTGCCAGCTCACCCCCGGGACAGGGGGGGATTGTAGCCAAAAACATTCAGTACTTC	CASSPPGQGGIVAKNIQYF
TRBJ1-1	TRBD1	-	TRBV11-2	TGTGCCAGCAGCGGGGGGGGACAGGGGAACACTGAAGATTTCTTT	CASSGGGQGNTEDFF
TRBJ2-3	-	-	TRBV9	TGTGCCAGCAGCGTAGAGTACGGGCGGGGGCTTAACACAGATACGCAGTATTTT	CASSVEYGRGLNTDTQYF
TRBJ1-1	-	-	TRBV4-3	TGCGCCAGCAGCCCGGGGGGTAGGGGGACGTCTTTCTCTGAAGCTTTCTTT	CASSPGGRGTSFSEAFF
TRBJ2-3	-	-	TRBV2	TGTGCCAGCAAGGCGTATCCAGATACGCAGTATTTT	CASKAYPDTQYF
TRBJ1-1	TRBD1	few	TRBV12-3/TRBV12-4	TGTGCCAGCAGTTTAGCCTACAGGGGCGACACTGAAGCTTTCTTT	CASSLAYRGDTEAFF
TRBJ1-5	-	-	TRBV5-1	TGCGCCAGCAGCGTCGGGAATACGGCGGGCAATCAGCCCCAGCATTTT	CASSVGNTAGNQPQHF
TRBJ2-1	-	-	TRBV21-1	TGTGCCAGCAGCGGAGGGGGTTTGGGCCGGGGTGATGAGCAGTTCTTC	CASSGGGLGRGDEQFF
TRBJ2-3	TRBD1	-	TRBV5-1	TGCGCCAGCAGCAAGGACAGGGGGCACCAGGATACGCAGTATTTT	CASSKDRGHQDTQYF
TRBJ2-5	-	few	TRBV5-4	TGTGCCAGCAGCTTGAAGGGGTCCTCCGAGACCCAGTACTTC	CASSLKGSSETQYF
TRBJ2-3	-	many	TRBV5-1	TGCGCCAGCAGCTTGGAAGGAGCGCAGTATTTT	CASSLEGAQYF
TRBJ1-1	-	-	TRBV6-6	TGTGCCAGCAGTTACAGAATGAACACTGAAGCTTTATTT	CASSYRMNTEALF
TRBJ2-3	-	many	TRBV5-1	TGCGCCAGCAGCCCCCGGGGGAGCACAGATACGCAGTATTTT	CASSPRGSTDTQYF